This T cell receptor (beta chain) was observed in a study of response to subunit inactivated influenza vaccine. V was trimmed by 1 base and J by 1 base, leaving 11 bases between them. This CDR3 spans 16 amino acids. CDR1 and CDR2 (germline): SGHDN, FVKESK. Overall study results and limits: Seasonal influenza vaccination, on each occasion, was suggested by the authors to recruit few new T cells.

MiXCR was run by TCRdb on the RT-PCR reads, yielding one entry per CDR3 protein. Here the sample spans around 530,000 distinct CDR3 sequences, 16% being singletons. In its sample, this clonotype was seen many times. Antigen: not known. This material consisted of CD4+ T cells sorted from PBMCs, taken roughly 24 months after vaccination. The TCR comes from a man aged 45 to 70 who received an inactivated influenza vaccine. The chain is built from TRBV14 and TRBJ2-1; D may be TRBD1 (6 bases). The CDR3 reads CASSQVWTVSYNEQFF. The CDR3 nucleotides are TGTGCCAGCAGCCAAGTGTGGACAGTATCCTACAATGAGCAGTTCTTC. Full variable domain (outside the CDR3, taken from reference TRBV14 and TRBJ2-1): EAGVTQFPSHSVIEKGQTVTLRCDPISGHDNLYWYRRVMGKEIKFLLHFVKESKQDESGMPNNRFLAERTGGTYSTLKVQPAELEDSGVYFCASSQVWTVSYNEQFFGPGTRLTVL.